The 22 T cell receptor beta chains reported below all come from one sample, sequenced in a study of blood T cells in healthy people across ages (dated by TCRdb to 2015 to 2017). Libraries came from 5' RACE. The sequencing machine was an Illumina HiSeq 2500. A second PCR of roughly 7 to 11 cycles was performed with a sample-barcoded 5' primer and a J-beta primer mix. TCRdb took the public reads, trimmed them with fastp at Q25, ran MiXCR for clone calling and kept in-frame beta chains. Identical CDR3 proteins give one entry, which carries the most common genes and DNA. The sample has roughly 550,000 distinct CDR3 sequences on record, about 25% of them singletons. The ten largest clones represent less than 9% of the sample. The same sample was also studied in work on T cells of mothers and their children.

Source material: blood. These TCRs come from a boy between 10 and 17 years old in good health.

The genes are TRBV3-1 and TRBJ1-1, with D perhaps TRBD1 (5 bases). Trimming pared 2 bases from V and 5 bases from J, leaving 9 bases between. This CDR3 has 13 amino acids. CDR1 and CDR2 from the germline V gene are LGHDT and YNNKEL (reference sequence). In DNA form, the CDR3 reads TGTGCCAGCAGCCAACAGGGATGGACTGAAGCTTTCTTT. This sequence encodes CASSQQGWTEAFF. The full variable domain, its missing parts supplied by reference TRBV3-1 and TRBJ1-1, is DTAVSQTPKYLVTQMGNDKSIKCEQNLGHDTMYWYKQDSKKFLKIMFSYNNKELIINETVPNRFSPKSPDKAHLNLHINSLELGDSAVYFCASSQQGWTEAFFGQGTRLTVV.

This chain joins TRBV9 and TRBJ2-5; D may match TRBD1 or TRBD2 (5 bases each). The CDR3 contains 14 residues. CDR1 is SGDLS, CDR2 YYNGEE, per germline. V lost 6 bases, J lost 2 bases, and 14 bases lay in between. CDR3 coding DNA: TGTGCCAGCAACGTGGGGGTAATACAAGAGACCCAGTACTTC. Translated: CASNVGVIQETQYF.

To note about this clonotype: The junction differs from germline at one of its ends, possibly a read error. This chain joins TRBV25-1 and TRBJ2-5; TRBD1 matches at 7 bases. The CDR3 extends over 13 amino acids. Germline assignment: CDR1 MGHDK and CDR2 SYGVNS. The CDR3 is CASLDRDQEAQYF. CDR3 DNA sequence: TGTGCCAGCCTTGACAGGGACCAAGAGGCCCAGTACTTC.

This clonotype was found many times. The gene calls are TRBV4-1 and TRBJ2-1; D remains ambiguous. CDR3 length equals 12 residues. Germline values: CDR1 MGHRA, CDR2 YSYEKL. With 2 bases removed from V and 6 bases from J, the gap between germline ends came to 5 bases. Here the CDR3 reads CASSQWGNEQFF. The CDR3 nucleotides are TGCGCCAGCAGCCAATGGGGCAATGAGCAGTTCTTC.

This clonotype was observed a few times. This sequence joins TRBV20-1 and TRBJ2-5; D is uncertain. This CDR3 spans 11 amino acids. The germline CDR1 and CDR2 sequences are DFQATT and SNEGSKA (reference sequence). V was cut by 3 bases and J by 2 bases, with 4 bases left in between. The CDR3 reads CSASGQETQYF. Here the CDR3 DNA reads TGCAGTGCTAGCGGGCAAGAGACCCAGTACTTC.

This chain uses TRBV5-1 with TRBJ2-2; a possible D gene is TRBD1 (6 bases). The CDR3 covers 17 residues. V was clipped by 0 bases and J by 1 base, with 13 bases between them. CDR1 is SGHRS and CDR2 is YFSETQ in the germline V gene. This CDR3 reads CASSLVGGTLNTGELFF. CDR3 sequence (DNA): TGCGCCAGCAGCTTGGTAGGTGGGACATTGAACACCGGGGAGCTGTTTTTT.

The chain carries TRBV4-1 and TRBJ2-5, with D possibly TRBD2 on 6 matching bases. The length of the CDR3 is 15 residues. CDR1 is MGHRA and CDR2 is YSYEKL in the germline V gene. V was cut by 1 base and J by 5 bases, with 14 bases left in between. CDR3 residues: CASSQGALGGETQYF. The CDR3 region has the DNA TGCGCCAGCAGCCAAGGAGCCCTCGGAGGGGAGACCCAGTACTTC.

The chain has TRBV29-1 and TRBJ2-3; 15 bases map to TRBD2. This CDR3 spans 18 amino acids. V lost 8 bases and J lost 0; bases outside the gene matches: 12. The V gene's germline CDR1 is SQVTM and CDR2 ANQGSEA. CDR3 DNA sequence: TGCAGCATCACCGGGACTAGCGGGAGGATCCTTAGCACAGATACGCAGTATTTT. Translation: CSITGTSGRILSTDTQYF.

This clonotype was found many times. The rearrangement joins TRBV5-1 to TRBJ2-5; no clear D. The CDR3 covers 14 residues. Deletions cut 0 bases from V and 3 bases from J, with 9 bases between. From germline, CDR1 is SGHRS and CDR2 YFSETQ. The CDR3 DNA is TGCGCCAGCAGCTTGGCTCGGTTGGAAGAGACCCAGTACTTC. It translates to CASSLARLEETQYF.

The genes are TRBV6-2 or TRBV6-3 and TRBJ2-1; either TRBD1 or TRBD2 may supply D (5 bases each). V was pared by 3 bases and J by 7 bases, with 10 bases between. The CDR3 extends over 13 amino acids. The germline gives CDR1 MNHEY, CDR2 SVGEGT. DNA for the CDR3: TGTGCCAGCAGTTATCCTGAGGGGAATGAGCAGTTCTTC. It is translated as CASSYPEGNEQFF.

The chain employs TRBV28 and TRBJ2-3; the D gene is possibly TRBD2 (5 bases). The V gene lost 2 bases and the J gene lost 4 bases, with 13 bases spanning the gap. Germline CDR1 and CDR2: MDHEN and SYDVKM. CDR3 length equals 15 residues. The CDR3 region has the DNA TGTGCCAGCAGTTTAATTCCGGGGAACCCAGATACGCAGTATTTT. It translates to CASSLIPGNPDTQYF. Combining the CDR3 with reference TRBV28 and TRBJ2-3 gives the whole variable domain DVKVTQSSRYLVKRTGEKVFLECVQDMDHENMFWYRQDPGLGLRLIYFSYDVKMKEKGDIPEGYSVSREKKERFSLILESASTNQTSMYLCASSLIPGNPDTQYFGPGTRLTVL.

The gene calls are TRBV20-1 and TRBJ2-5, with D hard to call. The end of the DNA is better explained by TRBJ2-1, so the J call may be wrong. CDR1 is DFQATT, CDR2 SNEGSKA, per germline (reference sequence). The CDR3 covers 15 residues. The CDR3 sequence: CSARDPAASYNEQFF. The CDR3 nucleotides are TGCAGTGCTAGAGATCCGGCAGCATCTTACAATGAGCAGTTCTTC.

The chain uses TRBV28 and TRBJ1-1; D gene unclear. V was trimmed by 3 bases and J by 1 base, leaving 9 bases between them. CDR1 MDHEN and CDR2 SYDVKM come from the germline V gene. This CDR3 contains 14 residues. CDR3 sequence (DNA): TGTGCCAGCAGTTTGACCAGGACGAACACTGAAGCTTTCTTT. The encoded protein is CASSLTRTNTEAFF.

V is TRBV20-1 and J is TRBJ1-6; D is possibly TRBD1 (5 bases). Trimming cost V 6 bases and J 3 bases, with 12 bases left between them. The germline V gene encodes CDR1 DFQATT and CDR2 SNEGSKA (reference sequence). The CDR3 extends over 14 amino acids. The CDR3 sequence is CSARGEGYNSPLHF. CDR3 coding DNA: TGCAGTGCCCGAGGGGAGGGCTATAATTCACCCCTCCACTTT.

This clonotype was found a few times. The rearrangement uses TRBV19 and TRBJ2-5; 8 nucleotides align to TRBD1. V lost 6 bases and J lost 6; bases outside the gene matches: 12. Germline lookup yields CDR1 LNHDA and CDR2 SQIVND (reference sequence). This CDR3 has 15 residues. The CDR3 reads CASRPGGALRQTQYF. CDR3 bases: TGTGCCAGTAGACCAGGGGGCGCGTTGAGACAGACCCAGTACTTC.

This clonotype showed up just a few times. The DNA for the CDR3 is TGTGCCAGCAGTTTAGCTTCCCCCGGTCCCCAGCATTTT. Residues: CASSLASPGPQHF. This chain joins TRBV28 and TRBJ1-5; no definite D call. The germline gives CDR1 MDHEN, CDR2 SYDVKM. The V end was cut by 2 bases, the J end by 10 bases, with 12 bases between. The CDR3 runs to 13 residues.

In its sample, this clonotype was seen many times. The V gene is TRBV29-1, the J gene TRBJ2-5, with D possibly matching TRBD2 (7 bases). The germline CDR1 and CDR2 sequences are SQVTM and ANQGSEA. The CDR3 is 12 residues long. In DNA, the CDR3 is TGCAGTCTTAAAGGGGGAGGGGAGACCCAGTACTTC. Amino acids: CSLKGGGETQYF.

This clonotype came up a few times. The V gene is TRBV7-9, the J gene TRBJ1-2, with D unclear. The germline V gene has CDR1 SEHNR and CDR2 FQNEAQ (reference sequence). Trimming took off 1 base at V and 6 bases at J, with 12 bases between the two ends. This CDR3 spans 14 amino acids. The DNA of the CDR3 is TGTGCCAGCAGCTTAGGTCAGTCGGGCAATGGCTACACCTTC. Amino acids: CASSLGQSGNGYTF.

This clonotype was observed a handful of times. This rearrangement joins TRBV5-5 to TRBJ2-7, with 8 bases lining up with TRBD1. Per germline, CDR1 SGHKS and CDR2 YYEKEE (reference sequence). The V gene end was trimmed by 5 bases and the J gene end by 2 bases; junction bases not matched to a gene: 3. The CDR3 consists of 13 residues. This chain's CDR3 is CASRTGVTYEQYF. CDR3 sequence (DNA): TGTGCCAGCAGGACAGGGGTCACCTACGAGCAGTACTTC. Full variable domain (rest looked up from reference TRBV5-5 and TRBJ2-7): DAGVTQSPTHLIKTRGQQVTLRCSPISGHKSVSWYQQVLGQGPQFIFQYYEKEERGRGNFPDRFSARQFPNYSSELNVNALLLGDSALYLCASRTGVTYEQYFGPGTRLTVT.

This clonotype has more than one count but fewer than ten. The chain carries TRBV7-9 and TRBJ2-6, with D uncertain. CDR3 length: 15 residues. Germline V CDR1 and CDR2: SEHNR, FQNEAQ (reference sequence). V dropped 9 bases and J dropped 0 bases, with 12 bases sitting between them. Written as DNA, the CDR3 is TGTGCCAGTAGCCTTATTTACTCTGGGGCCAACGTCCTGACTTTC. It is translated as CASSLIYSGANVLTF. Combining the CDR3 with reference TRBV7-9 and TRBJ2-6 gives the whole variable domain DTGVSQNPRHKITKRGQNVTFRCDPISEHNRLYWYRQTLGQGPEFLTYFQNEAQLEKSRLLSDRFSAERPKGSFSTLEIQRTEQGDSAMYLCASSLIYSGANVLTFGAGSRLTVL.

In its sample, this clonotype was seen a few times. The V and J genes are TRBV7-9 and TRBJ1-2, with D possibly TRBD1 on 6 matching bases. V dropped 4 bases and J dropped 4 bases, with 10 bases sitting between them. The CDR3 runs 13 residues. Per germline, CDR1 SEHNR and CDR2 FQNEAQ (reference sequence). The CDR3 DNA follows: TGTGCCAGCAGCTCCGGGACACTCTATGGCTACACCTTC. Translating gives CASSSGTLYGYTF.

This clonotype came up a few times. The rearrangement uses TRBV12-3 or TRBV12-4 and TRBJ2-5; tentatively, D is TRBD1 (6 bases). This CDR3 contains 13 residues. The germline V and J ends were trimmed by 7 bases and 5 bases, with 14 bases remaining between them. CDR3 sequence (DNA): TGTGCCAGCACTAAGGGGGTCCGGGAGACCCAGTACTTC. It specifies CASTKGVRETQYF.